This T cell receptor beta chain derives from a study of shared clonotypes between healthy human individuals. V lost 5 bases and J lost 7, with 12 bases in between. This CDR3 comprises 13 residues. Looked up from germline, CDR1 is MNHEY and CDR2 is SMNVEV (reference sequence). The assay was immunoSEQ multiplex PCR, and TCRdb's table has in-frame clones only and misses some. The data contain roughly 300,000 clones, more than 60% of them singletons. This chain connects TRBV27 to TRBJ2-1, with D maybe TRBD2 (6 bases). The sequencing input was memory CD4+ T cells sorted from blood. The subset here: CD45RA-negative fraction. The sequence derives from a man aged 30 to 45 in good health. Here the CDR3 DNA reads TGTGCCAGCAGTCTATTGGCGGGGAATGAGCAGTTCTTC. Translation gives CASSLLAGNEQFF.